The 17 T cell receptor beta chains listed next were all sequenced from one sample in a study of regulatory T cells in long-lasting Graves disease. TCR beta libraries were built with iRepertoire HTBI primers and Arm-PCR of CDR3 regions. TCRdb ran MiXCR on the multiplex PCR reads and lists one entry per CDR3 protein. Among about 310,000 distinct CDR3 sequences listed, approximately 20% were seen once. Time point given: persistent/refractory GD, antithyroid drugs over 5 years with positive TRAb. PBMC-extracted RNA yielded the TCR library. Sequencing used peripheral blood mononuclear cells (PBMCs), obtained when the disease was refractory, from a patient treated with antithyroid drugs. Receptor source: a female donor with Graves disease.

On this clonotype: A much larger clone differs from this one at a single base, so this may be a read error. The rearrangement joins TRBV7-2 to TRBJ2-2; D not resolved. The CDR3 covers 12 residues. From germline, CDR1 is SGHTA and CDR2 FQGNSA. V was shortened by 3 bases and J by 6 bases, with 5 bases between the two germline ends. The CDR3 loop reads CASSFFPGELFF. As DNA, the CDR3 is TGTGCCAGCAGCTTTTTCCCCGGGGAGCTGTTTTTT.

This clonotype was observed a handful of times. This rearrangement joins TRBV7-9 to TRBJ2-7; a weak D match, TRBD2 (6 bases). The V end was cut by 0 bases, the J end by 2 bases, with 8 bases between. The germline V gene has CDR1 SEHNR and CDR2 FQNEAQ (reference sequence). The CDR3 has 14 amino acids. The CDR3 region is CASSLALAPYEQYF. In DNA form, the CDR3 reads TGTGCCAGCAGCTTAGCGCTAGCGCCCTACGAGCAGTACTTC.

This chain connects TRBV6-2 or TRBV6-3 to TRBJ2-7; 7 bases are a match to TRBD1. V lost 2 bases to trimming and J lost 3 bases; unmatched junction nucleotides: 7. Germline V lookup: CDR1 MNHEY, CDR2 SVGEGT. This CDR3 is built from 15 residues. CDR3 sequence (DNA): TGTGCCAGCAGTTACGGGCAGGGGGTAGGCTACGAGCAGTACTTC. It translates to CASSYGQGVGYEQYF.

This clonotype was recorded at least ten times. The chain combines TRBV28 with TRBJ1-1; D is ambiguous. Germline CDR1 MDHEN, CDR2 SYDVKM. V was pared by 6 bases and J by 0 bases, with 5 bases between. The CDR3 is 12 amino acids. The CDR3 region has the DNA TGTGCCAGCAGCCCAATGAACACTGAAGCTTTCTTT. This translates into CASSPMNTEAFF. Filled out from reference TRBV28 and TRBJ1-1, the complete variable domain reads DVKVTQSSRYLVKRTGEKVFLECVQDMDHENMFWYRQDPGLGLRLIYFSYDVKMKEKGDIPEGYSVSREKKERFSLILESASTNQTSMYLCASSPMNTEAFFGQGTRLTVV.

This clonotype appeared a few times. The chain combines TRBV7-3 with TRBJ2-2; TRBD1 matches 7 bases. Unmatched junction bases numbered 11, after V lost 5 bases and J lost 2 bases. CDR3 length equals 17 residues. Germline V gives CDR1 SGHTA, CDR2 FQGTGA. CDR3 bases: TGTGCCAGCAGCCGCGCAACAGGGGCCATAAACACCGGGGAGCTGTTTTTT. The encoded protein is CASSRATGAINTGELFF.

On this clonotype: A much larger clone lies a single base off, so this may be a read error. In DNA form, the CDR3 reads TGTACCAGCAGTAGGGACGGTGTCAGCTCCTACGAGCAGTACTTC. Encoded protein: CTSSRDGVSSYEQYF. This chain joins TRBV6-2 or TRBV6-3 and TRBJ2-7, with D tentatively TRBD1 or TRBD2 (5 bases each). The CDR3 is 15 amino acids. Germline assignment: CDR1 MNHEY and CDR2 SVGEGT.

V is TRBV19 and J is TRBJ1-1, with TRBD1 matching over 8 bases. From germline, CDR1 is LNHDA and CDR2 SQIVND (reference sequence). The CDR3 is made up of 16 amino acids. The V and J ends lost 1 base and 1 base, in that order; junction bases with no gene match: 5. CDR3 bases: TGTGCCAGTAGTATAGTAGCCGGGACAGGGAACACTGAAGCTTTCTTT. Translating it yields CASSIVAGTGNTEAFF. Supplemented by reference TRBV19 and TRBJ1-1, the full variable domain reads DGGITQSPKYLFRKEGQNVTLSCEQNLNHDAMYWYRQDPGQGLRLIYYSQIVNDFQKGDIAEGYSVSREKKESFPLTVTSAQKNPTAFYLCASSIVAGTGNTEAFFGQGTRLTVV.

Many counts were recorded for this clonotype. CDR3 coding DNA: TGTGCCAGCAGTTACCTCACCCGGGTCGGAAAACTGTTTTTT. Amino acid sequence: CASSYLTRVGKLFF. The chain has TRBV6-5 and TRBJ1-4; D is unresolved. The CDR3 is 14 residues long. CDR1 is MNHEY, CDR2 SVGAGI, per germline. Trimming left V 2 bases short and J 10 bases short, with 14 bases between.

This clonotype was detected many times. The chain uses TRBV7-2 and TRBJ2-7; D remains ambiguous. The CDR3 loop spans 14 amino acids. Trimming removed 3 bases at V and 3 bases at J, with 12 bases between. CDR1 is SGHTA, CDR2 FQGNSA, per germline. CDR3 amino acids: CASSFYGEYYEQYF. The CDR3 DNA reads TGTGCCAGCAGCTTTTACGGAGAATACTACGAGCAGTACTTC. Full variable domain (outside the CDR3, taken from reference TRBV7-2 and TRBJ2-7): GAGVSQSPSNKVTEKGKDVELRCDPISGHTALYWYRQSLGQGLEFLIYFQGNSAPDKSGLPSDRFSAERTGGSVSTLTIQRTQQEDSAVYLCASSFYGEYYEQYFGPGTRLTVT.

This clonotype was picked up many times. The chain joins TRBV20-1 to TRBJ2-7, with TRBD2 matching over 8 bases. Germline V gene data show CDR1 as DFQATT and CDR2 as SNEGSKA (reference sequence). The CDR3 totals 14 residues. J was trimmed by 2 bases and V by 2 bases; bases with no gene match: 5. The CDR3 DNA sequence: TGCAGTGCTAGAACATTAGCGGGAACCTACGAGCAGTACTTC. Translated: CSARTLAGTYEQYF.

The genes are TRBV28 and TRBJ2-1; 7 nucleotides match TRBD1. With V trimmed by 5 bases and J by 10 bases, 5 bases remained unmatched. The CDR3 runs to 12 residues. Germline V gene data show CDR1 as MDHEN and CDR2 as SYDVKM. The CDR3 sequence: CASSTGVTEQFF. CDR3 coding DNA: TGTGCCAGCAGTACAGGGGTGACCGAGCAGTTCTTC.

V gene TRBV27 combines with J gene TRBJ2-5, with no clear D. Germline lookup yields CDR1 MNHEY and CDR2 SMNVEV (reference sequence). The CDR3 sequence is 13 residues long. V lost 5 bases and J lost 1, with 8 bases in between. Written as DNA, the CDR3 is TGTGCCAGCAGTAGGCGCCTCCAAGAGACCCAGTACTTC. Its protein product is CASSRRLQETQYF.

This clonotype was counted many times. V gene TRBV6-2 or TRBV6-3 combines with J gene TRBJ1-4; tentative D call: TRBD1 (6 bases). This CDR3 region has 15 residues. The germline V gene has CDR1 MNHEY and CDR2 SVGEGT. V was trimmed by 2 bases and J by 8 bases, leaving 15 bases between them. Here the CDR3 reads CASSYTGQRGEKLFF. The CDR3 DNA follows: TGTGCCAGCAGTTACACGGGACAACGGGGGGAAAAACTGTTTTTT.

This clonotype showed up many times. The chain is built from TRBV6-5 and TRBJ2-6, with D possibly being TRBD2 (6 bases). This CDR3 has 17 amino acids. Trimming removed 0 bases from V and 0 bases from J, with 9 bases in between. CDR1 and CDR2 from the germline V gene are MNHEY and SVGAGI. In DNA, the CDR3 is TGTGCCAGCAGTTACTCGGGAGGTTACTCTGGGGCCAACGTCCTGACTTTC. Its translation is CASSYSGGYSGANVLTF.

This rearrangement joins TRBV6-1 to TRBJ2-7, with 13 bases identical to TRBD2. V lost 5 bases, J lost 2 bases, and 9 bases stayed unmatched. CDR3 length: 17 amino acids. Germline CDR1 and CDR2: MNHNS and SASEGT. The CDR3 sequence: CASSRRRLAGGTYEQYF. The CDR3 DNA follows: TGTGCCAGCAGTCGCCGAAGACTAGCGGGAGGCACCTACGAGCAGTACTTC.

There are many counts of this clonotype. One end of the junction does not line up with germline, which may come from a read error. The chain couples TRBV7-7 to TRBJ2-5; D may be TRBD1 or TRBD2 (5 bases each). Per the germline V gene, CDR1 is SSHAT and CDR2 is FNYEAQ (reference sequence). CDR3 size: 17 residues. This CDR3 is CASSPSFGTEKQETQYF. The CDR3 DNA sequence: TGTGCTAGCAGCCCGAGCTTCGGGACGGAGAAACAAGAGACCCAGTACTTC. Full variable domain (outside the CDR3, taken from reference TRBV7-7 and TRBJ2-5): GAGVSQSPRYKVTKRGQDVTLRCDPISSHATLYWYQQALGQGPEFLTYFNYEAQPDKSGLPSDRFSAERPEGSISTLTIQRTEQRDSAMYRCASSPSFGTEKQETQYFGPGTRLLVL.

This clonotype has ten or more counts. The rearrangement joins TRBV10-2 to TRBJ2-7, with unresolved D. The CDR3 is 14 amino acids. CDR1 WSHSY and CDR2 SAAADI come from the germline V gene. The V end lost 5 bases, the J end lost 0 bases, and 11 bases lay between the germline ends. The CDR3 reads CASSRTGVSYEQYF. In DNA, the CDR3 is TGCGCCAGCAGTAGGACGGGTGTCTCCTACGAGCAGTACTTC.